The T cell receptor beta chain described here comes from a study of blood T cells in healthy people across ages. Study overall: When template switching was applied, about one barcoded beta molecule was captured per two T cells. Regarding the study as a whole: The study regarded diversity estimates from one million T cells as underestimates. Nothing was known about donor CMV status, and this possibly confounded expanded clonotype changes.

Looked up from germline, CDR1 is SGDLS and CDR2 is YYNGEE. The CDR3 runs to 17 residues. V gave up 4 bases and J gave up 3 bases; unmatched junction bases: 8. This clonotype was observed many times. Its specificity is not known. A second PCR of roughly 7 to 11 cycles used a sample-barcoded 5' primer and a J-beta primer mix. TCRdb re-called the 5' RACE reads with MiXCR, one entry per CDR3 protein. The sample yields 1.5 million to 2 million distinct CDR3 sequences, roughly 27% seen once. Input material: blood. This receptor was identified in a woman aged 25-40 years in good health. The chain joins TRBV9 to TRBJ2-4, with TRBD2 identical over 12 bases. The CDR3 loop reads CASSTSSTSGGKNIQYF. The CDR3, as DNA: TGTGCCAGCAGCACGAGTTCGACTAGCGGGGGCAAAAACATTCAGTACTTC.